One sample yielded the 15 T cell receptor beta chains listed below, sequenced in a study of T-cell memory formation after mild COVID-19. Using its own MiXCR run on the 5' RACE reads, TCRdb lists one record per CDR3 protein. The sample consists of about 210,000 distinct CDR3 sequences, 25% to 35% of them appearing once. Sequenced: PBMCs or a T cell subset sorted from them (not recorded which). All receptors come from an adult woman who had mild COVID-19 (a few samples of this study predate the infection). Cell type and time point are not known.

This clonotype has just a few counts. V usage is TRBV20-1 and J usage is TRBJ2-6, with unresolved D. Germline CDR1 and CDR2: DFQATT and SNEGSKA (reference sequence). Trimming removed 5 bases at V and 2 bases at J, with 13 bases between. The CDR3 is made up of 15 amino acids. The CDR3 protein is CSAVLAETGANVLTF. CDR3 DNA: TGCAGTGCTGTTCTTGCAGAAACTGGGGCCAACGTCCTGACTTTC.

This clonotype was observed a handful of times. This chain connects TRBV7-8 to TRBJ2-1; TRBD2 aligns across 11 bases. Germline V lookup: CDR1 SGHVS, CDR2 FQNEAQ. With 0 bases clipped from V and 4 bases from J, the junction kept 5 bases outside the gene matches. The CDR3 spans 17 residues. DNA of the CDR3: TGTGCCAGCAGCTTAGCTAAGAGACTAGCGGGATACAATGAGCAGTTCTTC. This sequence encodes CASSLAKRLAGYNEQFF. Complete variable domain (other parts from reference TRBV7-8 and TRBJ2-1): GAGVSQSPRYKVAKRGQDVALRCDPISGHVSLFWYQQALGQGPEFLTYFQNEAQLDKSGLPSDRFFAERPEGSVSTLKIQRTQQEDSAVYLCASSLAKRLAGYNEQFFGPGTRLTVL.

This clonotype was detected only a few times. The chain employs TRBV28 and TRBJ2-7; 11 nucleotides align to TRBD2. The germline gives CDR1 MDHEN, CDR2 SYDVKM. This CDR3 contains 16 residues. V lost 5 bases, J lost 7 bases, and 13 bases stayed unmatched. The CDR3 DNA reads as TGTGCCAGCAGTCCCGGGACTAGCGGTACCCTTAAAGAGCAGTACTTC. Residues: CASSPGTSGTLKEQYF.

The gene calls are TRBV4-1 and TRBJ2-7; 9 bases are a match to TRBD2. J was trimmed by 4 bases and V by 1 base; bases with no gene match: 5. From germline, CDR1 is MGHRA and CDR2 YSYEKL. The CDR3 consists of 15 residues. CDR3 bases: TGCGCCAGCAGCCAAGTAGCGGGAGTCGGGTACGAGCAGTACTTC. Amino acid sequence: CASSQVAGVGYEQYF.

The J gene is TRBJ2-7, the V gene TRBV5-6; TRBD2 is a possible D gene (7 bases). The CDR3 sequence is 17 residues long. Trimming removed 0 bases from V and 5 bases from J, with 21 bases in between. Germline values: CDR1 SGHDT, CDR2 YYEEEE. The CDR3: CASSLASRAGHRDEQYF. The CDR3 nucleotides read TGTGCCAGCAGCTTGGCCTCGAGAGCGGGACACCGGGACGAGCAGTACTTC.

V is TRBV7-9 and J is TRBJ2-7; D gene ambiguous. Trimming removed 4 bases from V and 7 bases from J, with 8 bases in between. The CDR3 has 11 residues. Per germline, CDR1 SEHNR and CDR2 FQNEAQ (reference sequence). The DNA of the CDR3 is TGTGCCAGCAGCTCCGACCGGGAGCAGTACTTC. It translates to CASSSDREQYF.

This clonotype was seen only a few times. V is TRBV6-2 or TRBV6-3 and J is TRBJ2-1; 14 bases match TRBD2. This CDR3 comprises 15 residues. Germline V lookup: CDR1 MNHEY, CDR2 SVGEGT. Trimming took 8 bases from V and 8 from J; bases not matched to a gene: 8. The CDR3 DNA follows: TGTGCCAGCCAAAGGACTAGCGGGGGGCATCATGAGCAGTTCTTC. It specifies CASQRTSGGHHEQFF.

V is TRBV29-1 and J is TRBJ2-1, with 8 bases matching TRBD1. The V and J ends lost 6 bases and 6 bases, in that order; junction bases with no gene match: 10. This CDR3 region has 14 residues. Germline loops: CDR1 SQVTM, CDR2 ANQGSEA. DNA for the CDR3: TGCAGCGTGACAAAGGTACAGGGGGGCAATGAGCAGTTCTTC. Protein: CSVTKVQGGNEQFF.

The rearrangement uses TRBV12-3 or TRBV12-4 and TRBJ1-5; no definite D call. CDR3 length: 14 amino acids. The germline V and J ends were trimmed by 2 bases and 1 base, with 6 bases remaining between them. The DNA of the CDR3 is TGTGCCAGCAGTTTAATTGGGAGCAATCAGCCCCAGCATTTT. Protein sequence: CASSLIGSNQPQHF.

This clonotype appeared many times. The chain has TRBV6-2 or TRBV6-3 and TRBJ2-1; 9 bases map to TRBD2. Trimming at V came to 6 bases and at J to 0 bases, leaving 12 bases not matched to a gene. Germline CDR1 is MNHEY and CDR2 is SVGEGT. The CDR3 loop spans 18 amino acids. CDR3 coding DNA: TGTGCCAGCAGATCACTTAGCGGGGGACCGAGCTCCTACAATGAGCAGTTCTTC. Amino acids: CASRSLSGGPSSYNEQFF.

This sequence joins TRBV5-1 and TRBJ2-7; TRBD2 aligns across 11 bases. Trimming took 4 bases from V and 5 from J; bases not matched to a gene: 5. The CDR3 has 14 amino acids. Germline V CDR1 and CDR2: SGHRS, YFSETQ. CDR3 in amino acids: CASSLRLAGHEQYF. In nucleotides, the CDR3 is TGCGCCAGCAGCCTCCGACTAGCGGGACACGAGCAGTACTTC.

This clonotype was detected a few times. The chain recombines TRBV5-1 with TRBJ2-7, with 7 bases fitting TRBD1. J lost 6 bases, V lost 4 bases, and 7 bases had no gene match. The CDR3 spans 13 residues. Germline CDR1 and CDR2: SGHRS and YFSETQ. The CDR3 nucleotides are TGCGCCAGCAGCCCAAGACAGGGCTCCGAGCAGTACTTC. Residues: CASSPRQGSEQYF.

The CDR3 sequence is CASSQDPGLEGSGELFF. Here the CDR3 DNA reads TGTGCCAGCAGCCAAGATCCCGGACTAGAGGGGAGCGGGGAGCTGTTTTTT. The genes are TRBV4-2 and TRBJ2-2; 7 bases agree with TRBD2. Trimming took 0 bases from V and 7 from J; bases not matched to a gene: 11. Germline lookup yields CDR1 LGHNA and CDR2 YNFKEQ. This CDR3 is built from 17 residues.

Only a few counts were recorded for this clonotype. The V and J genes are TRBV24-1 and TRBJ2-1; perhaps TRBD2 as D (5 bases). The CDR3 runs to 13 residues. V was shortened by 9 bases and J by 3 bases, with 11 bases between the two germline ends. Germline V CDR1 and CDR2: KGHDR, SFDVKD. CDR3 bases: TGTGCCACCGGGAGTAGCGACTACAATGAGCAGTTCTTC. The encoded protein is CATGSSDYNEQFF.

The V call is TRBV5-4, the J call TRBJ2-3; maybe TRBD1 (6 bases). V was cut by 6 bases and J by 0 bases, with 17 bases left in between. In germline, CDR1 is SGHNT, CDR2 YYREEE (reference sequence). The CDR3 is made up of 16 amino acids. CDR3 DNA sequence: TGTGCCAGCACCGTCCGACAGGAGCAAAGCACAGATACGCAGTATTTT. It encodes CASTVRQEQSTDTQYF.